This T cell receptor (beta chain) was identified during a study of T cells after yellow fever vaccination. In the study overall: Some fractions had low cell numbers, and these were prepared with SMART-Seq v4 Ultra Low Input. Findings and caveats of the study: The secondary response was weaker, and its peak arrived faster, on day 5 versus 15.

The germline V and J ends were trimmed by 6 bases and 8 bases, with 18 bases remaining between them. The V gene's germline CDR1 is DFQATT and CDR2 SNEGSKA (reference sequence). The CDR3 is 13 amino acids. TCRdb re-analysed the 5' RACE reads in MiXCR, keeping a single row per CDR3 protein. The data hold about 240,000 distinct CDR3 sequences, with less than 9% observed a single time. With regard to this clonotype: The antigen is unknown.

The chain joins TRBV20-1 to TRBJ2-3; the D call may be TRBD1 or TRBD2 (7 bases each). The input for sequencing was CD4+ T cells sorted from PBMCs, taken 15 days after the yellow fever booster vaccination. This TCR was recovered from a man under 40 who received the YFV17D yellow fever vaccine. The CDR3 is CSARLTGRVTQYF. The CDR3 DNA sequence: TGCAGTGCCAGGTTGACAGGGAGGGTTACGCAGTATTTT.